Here is one T cell receptor beta chain with its context. Its antigen remains unidentified. No quality values exist for individual bases; no much larger clone is one base distant. The immunoSEQ assay, a bias-controlled multiplex PCR with V- and J-specific primers, was used to amplify TCR beta CDR3 regions from genomic DNA. In a second PCR step, the CDR3 amplicons were tagged with a proprietary barcode plus Illumina adapter sequences. An Illumina MiSeq instrument was used to sequence the CDR3 libraries. For the original study's pipeline: Export and quality control were handled in immunoSEQ Analyzer 3.0, while downstream analyses relied on R Bioconductor and Immunarch. Only productive rearrangements in the normalized downsampled data set were used to calculate repertoire metrics. Clonotypes larger than 5 templates in the normalized cohort were defined as pathologically expanded. Repertoire diversity was measured with the Inverse Simpson Index. To capture all clonotypes, the CMV-specificity analyses were run on the non-normalized data set. The table was pulled from immuneACCESS by TCRdb, which kept in-frame rearrangements only. Such tables lose some clones; where checked, under half of the loss comes from unresolved V genes, and the rest has no known cause. V and J calls and clone size are those listed in that table; D and trimming were worked out from the DNA. This sample comprises roughly 12,000 clones, roughly 53% of them detected only once. The ten largest make up approximately 10% of the sample.

Inclusive of the bounding cysteine and phenylalanine, the CDR3 is 12 residues long. Only the CDR3 region is kept as DNA, spanning 36 bases read in frame from base 1. CDR1 is given as SQVTM and CDR2 as ANQGSEA, both from the germline V gene. V was cut back by 1 base and J by 7 bases, leaving a gap of 10 bases between them. The data originate from a study of T cell clonotyping in hematopoietic cell transplantation (dated by TCRdb to about 2021). In terms of the full investigation: A total of some 130 blood samples were gathered in the study from a few dozen consecutive transplant recipients along with their related donors. Recruitment of patients ran from September 2015 to early 2017, and follow-up continued until late 2020 or until death. Broader findings and caveats from the paper: Donor and pretransplant recipient Inverse Simpson Index values predicted broader posttransplant TCR repertoire diversity. After transplant, TCR diversity in recipients dropped, and pathologically expanded clonotypes climbed progressively between day 30 and day 180. Recipient repertoires showed only a small fraction of overlap with donor repertoires, and over 95% appeared de novo at the given depth. The sample size was limited, and CD4 and CD8 repertoire contributions could not be separated because cells were not sorted.

Related transplant donors provided blood samples for TCR beta sequencing. Using Nuclei Lysis Solution, genomic DNA was extracted from unfractionated peripheral blood mononuclear cells that were either fresh or cryopreserved. The receptor was isolated from a man in his forties or fifties in good health. Some clones in this sample may be carry-over from other donors' samples. The chain employs TRBV29-1 and TRBJ2-5, with a tentative D gene TRBD2 over 5 matching bases. The material sequenced was peripheral blood mononuclear cells. The base sequence is TGCAGCGTTGAAGGGAGGATCGGGACCCAGTACTTC. Its protein product is CSVEGRIGTQYF.